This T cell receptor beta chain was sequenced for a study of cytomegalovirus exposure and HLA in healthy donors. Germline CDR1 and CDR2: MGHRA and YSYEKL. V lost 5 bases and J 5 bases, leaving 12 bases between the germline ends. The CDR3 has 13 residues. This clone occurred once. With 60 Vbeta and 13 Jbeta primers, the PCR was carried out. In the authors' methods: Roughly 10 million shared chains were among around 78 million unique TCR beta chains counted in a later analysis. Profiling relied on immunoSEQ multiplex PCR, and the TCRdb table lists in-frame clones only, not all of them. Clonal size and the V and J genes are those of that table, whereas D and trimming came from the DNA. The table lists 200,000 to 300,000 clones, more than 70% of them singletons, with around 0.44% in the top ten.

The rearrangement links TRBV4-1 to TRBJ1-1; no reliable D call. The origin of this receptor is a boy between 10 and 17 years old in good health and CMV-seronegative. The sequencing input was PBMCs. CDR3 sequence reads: CASSSIYLTEAFF. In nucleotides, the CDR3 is TGCGCCAGCAGCTCTATATATTTGACTGAAGCTTTCTTT.